This is a list of T cell receptor beta chains from one sample in a study of CD8 T cells in Susac syndrome. TCRdb independently ran MiXCR on the immunoSEQ multiplex PCR reads; one entry per CDR3 protein. Of fewer than 150,000 distinct CDR3 sequences listed, approximately 95% were seen once; the top ten hold 0.18%. The sample was CD8+ T cells from PBMCs. These TCRs come from a human donor with Susac syndrome. Each CDR3 is given with its conserved first and last residue. Each record gives: clone size, V gene, J gene, CDR3 protein. Size is omitted from some rows. Given values are once, few, many or a class for expanded clones.

size: -
V: TRBV11-3
J: TRBJ1-2
CDR3: CASTSAVGDGYTF

size: -
V: TRBV5-1
J: TRBJ2-1
CDR3: CASSPKLAGAVEQFF

size: -
V: TRBV9
J: TRBJ2-1
CDR3: CASSGRTENEQFF

size: -
V: TRBV9
J: TRBJ1-1
CDR3: CASAEPLEGQGALNTEAFF

size: -
V: TRBV28
J: TRBJ2-5
CDR3: CASSPHRGRVTQYF

size: -
V: TRBV11-1
J: TRBJ2-1
CDR3: CASTGPDGTYNEQFF

size: -
V: TRBV11-2
J: TRBJ2-2
CDR3: CASHSTGELFF

size: -
V: TRBV5-6
J: TRBJ2-7
CDR3: CASSFEGYEQYF

size: -
V: TRBV20-1
J: TRBJ2-7
CDR3: CSARTTGGSYEQYF

size: -
V: TRBV19
J: TRBJ1-5
CDR3: CASSIVANQPQHF

size: -
V: TRBV27
J: TRBJ2-7
CDR3: CASSSIRESAVYEQYF

size: -
V: TRBV29-1
J: TRBJ2-5
CDR3: CSVEEVAGGETQYF

size: once
V: TRBV15
J: TRBJ2-1
CDR3: CATSPGVAGTGEQFF

size: -
V: TRBV11-3
J: TRBJ2-1
CDR3: CASSLAGMDEQFF

size: -
V: TRBV18
J: TRBJ1-2
CDR3: CASSPQASGAPYGYTF

size: -
V: TRBV4-1
J: TRBJ2-3
CDR3: CASSQCSGCGDTQYF

size: -
V: TRBV7-4
J: TRBJ2-7
CDR3: CASSTRTERYEQYF

size: -
V: TRBV27
J: TRBJ2-7
CDR3: CASTTAGSTQGYEQYF

size: once
V: TRBV7-6
J: TRBJ1-1
CDR3: CASNSGATATEAFF

size: once
V: TRBV7-9
J: TRBJ2-7
CDR3: CASSFSTGLYEQYF

size: -
V: TRBV11-2
J: TRBJ2-3
CDR3: CASSGGTDTQYF

size: -
V: TRBV12-3/TRBV12-4
J: TRBJ2-1
CDR3: CASSLGGPNEQFF

size: -
V: TRBV28
J: TRBJ1-2
CDR3: CATSRGAGYGYTF

size: -
V: TRBV2
J: TRBJ2-1
CDR3: CASPPLQFF

size: -
V: TRBV28
J: TRBJ1-2
CDR3: CASRYSRGVNYGYTF

size: -
V: TRBV7-9
J: TRBJ2-7
CDR3: CASSLTLEQYF

size: -
V: TRBV14
J: TRBJ1-3
CDR3: CASRPGQGAGNTIYF

size: -
V: TRBV13
J: TRBJ2-2
CDR3: CASSLGGLAGDTGELFF

size: -
V: TRBV19
J: TRBJ1-1
CDR3: CASMTGQANTEAFF

size: -
V: TRBV2
J: TRBJ1-2
CDR3: CASSEWTPHDTF

size: -
V: TRBV5-6
J: TRBJ2-1
CDR3: CASSLRLAELDEQFF

size: -
V: TRBV29-1
J: TRBJ2-1
CDR3: CSVDGREGDEQFF

size: once
V: TRBV2
J: TRBJ2-3
CDR3: CASWYYSGITDTQYF

size: -
V: TRBV19
J: TRBJ1-1
CDR3: CASSPLENTEAFF

size: -
V: TRBV3-1
J: TRBJ2-1
CDR3: CASTYRDGAYNEQFF

size: -
V: TRBV3-1
J: -
CDR3: CASSQDTPRGAETQFF

size: -
V: TRBV14
J: TRBJ1-5
CDR3: CASSPPGFNQPQHF

size: -
V: TRBV12-3/TRBV12-4
J: TRBJ2-5
CDR3: CASSLGGWDPQETQYF